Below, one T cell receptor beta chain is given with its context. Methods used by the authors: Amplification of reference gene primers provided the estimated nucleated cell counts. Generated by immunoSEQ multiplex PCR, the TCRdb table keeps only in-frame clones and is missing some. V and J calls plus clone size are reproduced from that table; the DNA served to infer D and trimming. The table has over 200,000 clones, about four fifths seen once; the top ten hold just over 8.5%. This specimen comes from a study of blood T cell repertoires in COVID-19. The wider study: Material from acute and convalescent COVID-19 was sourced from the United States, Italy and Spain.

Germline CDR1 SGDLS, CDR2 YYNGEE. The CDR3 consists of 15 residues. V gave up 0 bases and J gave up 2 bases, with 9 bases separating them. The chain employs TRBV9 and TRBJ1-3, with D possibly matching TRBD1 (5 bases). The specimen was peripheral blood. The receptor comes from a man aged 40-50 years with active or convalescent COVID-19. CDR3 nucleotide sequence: TGTGCCAGCAGCGTAGGGGGGGAAGCTGGAAACACCATATATTTT. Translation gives CASSVGGEAGNTIYF.